These 31 T cell receptor beta chains share one sample of origin, sequenced in a study of cytotoxic CD8 clonotypes in ibrutinib-treated CLL. Assay: immunoSEQ multiplex PCR; the TCRdb copy retains only in-frame clones and omits some. The sample comprises approximately 29,000 clones, roughly 60% of which are singletons, and 11% to 15% rests with the top ten. The sample here was PBMCs, taken before ibrutinib treatment. The receptor set was obtained from a human donor with chronic lymphocytic leukemia.

The rearrangement joins TRBV18 to TRBJ2-3; perhaps TRBD1 as D (5 bases). The CDR3 has 17 amino acids. Germline CDR1 KGHSH, CDR2 LQKENI. V gave up 0 bases and J gave up 5 bases, with 18 bases separating them. The CDR3: CASSPPFGQPREDTQYF. In DNA, the CDR3 is TGTGCCAGCTCACCACCGTTCGGGCAGCCCAGGGAAGATACGCAGTATTTT.

The CDR3 protein is CASSPLDRETPYEQYF. The CDR3 nucleotides read TGCGCCAGCAGCCCGCTGGACAGAGAAACACCCTACGAGCAGTACTTC. The rearrangement uses TRBV5-1 and TRBJ2-7; D may be TRBD1 (6 bases). The CDR3 has 16 residues. CDR1 SGHRS and CDR2 YFSETQ come from the germline V gene. V was clipped by 4 bases and J by 2 bases, with 19 bases between them.

The rearrangement joins TRBV6-5 to TRBJ2-1, with D uncertain. This CDR3 spans 15 amino acids. Per germline, CDR1 MNHEY and CDR2 SVGAGI. V was trimmed by 6 bases and J by 6 bases, leaving 18 bases between them. The CDR3 is CASSPLSAWGNEQFF. CDR3 nucleotides: TGTGCCAGCAGCCCCCTCAGCGCTTGGGGCAATGAGCAGTTCTTC.

CDR3 DNA sequence: TGTGCCAGCAGCGCCTTGGGGGGTAGCGCAGATACGCAGTATTTT. This gives the protein CASSALGGSADTQYF. The chain is built from TRBV6-4 and TRBJ2-3, with D possibly TRBD2 on 6 matching bases. The germline CDR1 and CDR2 sequences are MRHNA and SNTAGT. CDR3 size: 15 residues. The V gene lost 6 bases and the J gene lost 4 bases, with 17 bases spanning the gap.

J is TRBJ1-5 and V is TRBV27; D unresolved. The germline CDR1 and CDR2 sequences are MNHEY and SMNVEV (reference sequence). The V and J ends lost 3 bases and 6 bases respectively, with 15 bases between them. This CDR3 has 15 residues. CDR3 region: CASSFSPPARQPQHF. CDR3 nucleotide sequence: TGTGCCAGCAGTTTCTCCCCCCCGGCGCGTCAGCCCCAGCATTTT.

The chain carries TRBV11-1 and TRBJ2-3, with 7 positions matching TRBD1. The junction had 9 bases not matched to a gene; V was cut back by 5 bases and J by 1 base. Germline CDR1 reads SGHAT; CDR2 reads FQDESV (reference sequence). This CDR3 has 16 amino acids. The CDR3 nucleotides read TGTGCCAGCAGCCCTCTAGGGGGCCTCGGCACAGATACGCAGTATTTT. It translates to CASSPLGGLGTDTQYF.

The rearrangement links TRBV6-6 to TRBJ2-3; no clear D. The V gene's germline CDR1 is MNHNY and CDR2 SVGAGI (reference sequence). There are 15 residues in the CDR3. V lost 5 bases to trimming and J lost 6 bases, with 18 bases between them. CDR3 amino acids: CASSPSPLPGDTQYF. The CDR3 DNA follows: TGTGCCAGCAGTCCGTCCCCCTTGCCCGGGGATACGCAGTATTTT.

The CDR3 sequence is CASSYSKTDQTYGYTF. CDR3 coding DNA: TGTGCCAGCAGTTACTCGAAGACGGATCAAACGTATGGCTACACCTTC. The chain combines TRBV6-5 with TRBJ1-2; D uncertain. The CDR3 extends over 16 amino acids. Per the germline V gene, CDR1 is MNHEY and CDR2 is SVGAGI. The V and J ends lost 0 bases and 5 bases respectively, with 16 bases between them.

This clone showed up just a few times. The V call is TRBV28, the J call TRBJ2-7; D ambiguous. With 5 bases removed from V and 6 bases from J, the gap between germline ends came to 20 bases. The CDR3 runs 15 residues. Germline V gene sequence: CDR1 MDHEN, CDR2 SYDVKM. The CDR3 DNA is TGTGCCAGCAGTCCGGTCGGGCTTCGGGTCTCCGAGCAGTACTTC. Protein product: CASSPVGLRVSEQYF.

V and J are TRBV6-6 and TRBJ2-1; D remains unclear. The germline V gene encodes CDR1 MNHNY and CDR2 SVGAGI (reference sequence). Trimming stripped 6 bases from V and 5 bases from J, with 11 bases between. The length of the CDR3 is 13 residues. CDR3 protein: CASSTPIDNEQFF. CDR3 coding DNA: TGTGCCAGCAGCACACCTATAGACAATGAGCAGTTCTTC.

The V and J genes are TRBV27 and TRBJ2-2; no clear D. V was shortened by 3 bases and J by 3 bases, with 8 bases between the two germline ends. Per the germline V gene, CDR1 is MNHEY and CDR2 is SMNVEV (reference sequence). This CDR3 comprises 14 residues. The CDR3 loop reads CASSFSVYTGELFF. The CDR3, as DNA: TGTGCCAGCAGTTTCTCGGTCTACACCGGGGAGCTGTTTTTT.

The rearrangement links TRBV6-1 to TRBJ1-4; 9 positions agree with TRBD1. Germline CDR1 MNHNS, CDR2 SASEGT. V shed 4 bases, J shed 6 bases, and the junction held 3 bases outside the gene matches. CDR3 length: 14 residues. The CDR3 nucleotides read TGTGCCAGCAGTGTTCGGGACAGGGATGAAAAACTGTTTTTT. Translated, it gives CASSVRDRDEKLFF.

V is TRBV19 and J is TRBJ2-1; 11 nucleotides line up with TRBD2. V shed 1 base, J shed 9 bases, and the junction held 8 bases outside the gene matches. Per the germline V gene, CDR1 is LNHDA and CDR2 is SQIVND (reference sequence). The CDR3 consists of 16 residues. The CDR3 coding sequence is TGTGCCAGTAGTATAGGGCTAGCGGGGGGTAGTAGTGAGCAGTTCTTC. This translates into CASSIGLAGGSSEQFF.

The sample holds a few counts of this clone. The chain combines TRBV18 with TRBJ1-2; 9 bases align to TRBD1. CDR1 is KGHSH and CDR2 is LQKENI in the germline V gene. The length of the CDR3 is 14 residues. The J segment lost 7 bases and the V segment lost 3 bases, leaving 6 bases of the junction unmatched. DNA for the CDR3: TGTGCCAGCTCACCCAAGGACAGGGGAACTGGCTACACCTTC. It translates to CASSPKDRGTGYTF. Full variable domain (missing parts from reference TRBV18 and TRBJ1-2): NAGVMQNPRHLVRRRGQEARLRCSPMKGHSHVYWYRQLPEEGLKFMVYLQKENIIDESGMPKERFSAEFPKEGPSILRIQQVVRGDSAAYFCASSPKDRGTGYTFGSGTRLTVV.

This clone was counted only a few times. The rearrangement links TRBV19 to TRBJ2-5; D gene uncertain. Trimming removed 3 bases at V and 0 bases at J, with 8 bases between. The CDR3 is 14 amino acids. CDR1 LNHDA and CDR2 SQIVND come from the germline V gene (reference sequence). The CDR3 nucleotides are TGTGCCAGTAGTATCCTACCAGACCAAGAGACCCAGTACTTC. This gives the protein CASSILPDQETQYF.

The chain couples TRBV4-1 to TRBJ1-1, with D maybe TRBD1 (6 bases). V lost 6 bases to trimming and J lost 6 bases, with 17 bases between them. In germline, CDR1 is MGHRA, CDR2 YSYEKL. The CDR3 has 14 residues. The CDR3 sequence: CASSRLRQAPEAFF. CDR3 nucleotides: TGCGCCAGCAGTCGACTCAGACAGGCTCCTGAAGCTTTCTTT.

The CDR3 DNA is TGTGCCAGCTCACCATCACAGGGGGATGGCTACACCTTC. This gives the protein CASSPSQGDGYTF. The rearrangement uses TRBV18 and TRBJ1-2, with 8 bases lining up with TRBD1. J gave up 6 bases and V 2 bases, and 2 bases lay outside the gene matches. The length of the CDR3 is 13 residues. From germline, CDR1 is KGHSH and CDR2 LQKENI.

The chain joins TRBV4-1 to TRBJ2-7; perhaps TRBD2 as D (6 bases). This CDR3 has 14 amino acids. Trimming took 1 base from V and 5 from J, leaving 12 bases between them. Per the germline V gene, CDR1 is MGHRA and CDR2 is YSYEKL. The DNA of the CDR3 is TGCGCCAGCAGCCAAGGTTCCGGGGGACACGAGCAGTACTTC. Protein: CASSQGSGGHEQYF.

The chain links TRBV30 to TRBJ2-2; D not certain. Trimming cost V 2 bases and J 9 bases, with 16 bases left between them. Germline CDR1 GTSNPN, CDR2 SVGIG (reference sequence). This CDR3 region has 14 residues. This CDR3 is CAWSSETPIRELFF. The CDR3 coding sequence is TGTGCCTGGAGTAGTGAAACCCCGATCCGGGAGCTGTTTTTT.

This clone was seen a few times. The chain uses TRBV7-9 and TRBJ1-1; 7 bases are a match to TRBD1. This CDR3 is built from 15 residues. V shed 6 bases and J 0 bases; nucleotides not matched to a gene: 7. CDR1 is SEHNR and CDR2 is FQNEAQ in the germline V gene (reference sequence). CDR3 coding DNA: TGTGCCAGCAGGAGACAGGGAGGGATGAACACTGAAGCTTTCTTT. Its protein product is CASRRQGGMNTEAFF.

This chain links TRBV4-1 with TRBJ1-2; D possibly corresponds to TRBD1 (5 bases). Germline CDR1 and CDR2: MGHRA and YSYEKL. The V end was cut by 0 bases, the J end by 7 bases, with 15 bases between. This CDR3 comprises 15 residues. The CDR3 DNA reads as TGCGCCAGCAGCCAAGAGTGGCAGGGTGTCCCTGGCTACACCTTC. Its protein is CASSQEWQGVPGYTF.

This chain links TRBV2 with TRBJ1-2, with D possibly being TRBD1 (6 bases). The CDR3 runs to 13 residues. V dropped 7 bases and J dropped 5 bases, with 14 bases sitting between them. CDR1 SNHLY and CDR2 FYNNEI come from the germline V gene. The CDR3 bases are TGTGCCAGCACCAACAGGGTAGGGTATGGCTACACCTTC. Amino acids: CASTNRVGYGYTF. Looking up the rest from reference TRBV2 and TRBJ1-2 gives the full variable domain: EPEVTQTPSHQVTQMGQEVILRCVPISNHLYFYWYRQILGQKVEFLVSFYNNEISEKSEIFDDQFSVERPDGSNFTLKIRSTKLEDSAMYFCASTNRVGYGYTFGSGTRLTVV.

The V and J genes are TRBV11-2 and TRBJ1-1; D not resolved. Germline V CDR1 and CDR2: SGHAT, FQNNGV. The CDR3 consists of 14 residues. V gave up 2 bases and J gave up 7 bases, with 14 bases separating them. The CDR3 DNA sequence: TGTGCCAGCAGCTTAATCGTAGGGCATAGTGAAGCTTTCTTT. Encoded protein: CASSLIVGHSEAFF.

Written as DNA, the CDR3 is TGTGCCAGTAGTATAGGATGGTTCGGGAACACTGAAGCTTTCTTT. Translating it yields CASSIGWFGNTEAFF. The chain couples TRBV19 to TRBJ1-1, with D uncertain. Germline values: CDR1 LNHDA, CDR2 SQIVND (reference sequence). V shed 1 base and J shed 1 base, with 10 bases lying between them. The CDR3 has 15 amino acids. Drawing the rest from reference TRBV19 and TRBJ1-1, the complete variable domain is DGGITQSPKYLFRKEGQNVTLSCEQNLNHDAMYWYRQDPGQGLRLIYYSQIVNDFQKGDIAEGYSVSREKKESFPLTVTSAQKNPTAFYLCASSIGWFGNTEAFFGQGTRLTVV.

The sample holds a few counts of this clone. The gene calls are TRBV28 and TRBJ2-7; D perhaps matches TRBD1 (6 bases). This CDR3 is built from 14 residues. CDR1 and CDR2 (germline): MDHEN, SYDVKM. V lost 2 bases to trimming and J lost 2 bases, with 10 bases between them. In DNA form, the CDR3 reads TGTGCCAGCAGTTTAAGCCAGGGGCCCTACGAGCAGTACTTC. It codes for CASSLSQGPYEQYF.

The chain is built from TRBV15 and TRBJ1-4; no clear D. V was pared by 0 bases and J by 13 bases, with 15 bases between. Germline V gene sequence: CDR1 LNHNV, CDR2 YYDKDF (reference sequence). The CDR3 is made up of 14 amino acids. This CDR3 is CATSREARQEPLFF. The CDR3 nucleotides are TGTGCCACCAGCAGAGAGGCTAGACAAGAACCACTGTTTTTT. The whole variable domain, filled in from reference TRBV15 and TRBJ1-4, reads DAMVIQNPRYQVTQFGKPVTLSCSQTLNHNVMYWYQQKSSQAPKLLFHYYDKDFNNEADTPDNFQSRRPNTSFCFLDIRSPGLGDTAMYLCATSREARQEPLFFGSGTQLSVL.

The chain employs TRBV7-9 and TRBJ1-4, with 7 bases identical to TRBD1. The CDR3 is made up of 14 amino acids. Per germline, CDR1 SEHNR and CDR2 FQNEAQ (reference sequence). V trimming: 5 bases; J trimming: 4 bases; junction bases outside the gene matches: 4. The CDR3 is CASSNRGVNEKLFF. CDR3 nucleotides: TGTGCCAGCAGCAACAGGGGAGTTAATGAAAAACTGTTTTTT.

The chain is built from TRBV6-4 and TRBJ2-3; D is uncertain. CDR1 MRHNA and CDR2 SNTAGT come from the germline V gene. CDR3 length equals 14 residues. V was shortened by 4 bases and J by 1 base, with 9 bases between the two germline ends. CDR3 DNA sequence: TGTGCCAGCAGTGCCTCTGTCGGCACAGATACGCAGTATTTT. This sequence encodes CASSASVGTDTQYF.

V is TRBV10-3 and J is TRBJ2-1; maybe TRBD2 (6 bases). Trimming removed 0 bases at V and 1 base at J, with 7 bases between. The germline V gene encodes CDR1 ENHRY and CDR2 SYGVKD. The CDR3 is made up of 15 amino acids. As DNA, the CDR3 is TGTGCCATCAGTGAGTCGGAGGGATCCTACAATGAGCAGTTCTTC. It specifies CAISESEGSYNEQFF.

The rearrangement joins TRBV18 to TRBJ2-5, with a weak D call TRBD1 (5 bases). V dropped 3 bases and J dropped 3 bases, with 8 bases sitting between them. The germline CDR1 and CDR2 sequences are KGHSH and LQKENI. The CDR3 loop spans 13 amino acids. Written as DNA, the CDR3 is TGTGCCAGCTCACCGGGGCAGGAAGAGACCCAGTACTTC. Its protein product is CASSPGQEETQYF.

This clone is a singleton in its sample. This chain connects TRBV4-1 to TRBJ1-2; no reliable D call. V was pared by 0 bases and J by 0 bases, with 8 bases between. Germline CDR1 MGHRA, CDR2 YSYEKL. This CDR3 is built from 15 residues. The chain's CDR3 is CASSQDRVANYGYTF. As DNA, the CDR3 is TGCGCCAGCAGCCAAGATAGGGTGGCTAACTATGGCTACACCTTC.